The 10 T cell receptor beta chains listed next were all sequenced from one sample in a study of T cell changes during pregnancy in multiple sclerosis. The method was immunoSEQ multiplex PCR; TCRdb's version includes in-frame clones alone and lacks a portion of them. The sample holds 45,000 or so clones, roughly 88% seen once. The sample was PBMCs (not recorded whether the cells were cultured). The receptor source for this set is a female donor with multiple sclerosis, enrolled in a pregnancy study.

The chain links TRBV20-1 to TRBJ2-1; a possible D gene is TRBD1 (6 bases). The length of the CDR3 is 11 residues. V shed 5 bases and J shed 7 bases, with 9 bases lying between them. The germline V gene encodes CDR1 DFQATT and CDR2 SNEGSKA (reference sequence). In DNA form, the CDR3 reads TGCAGTGCTCAAAGGGGGAATGAGCAGTTCTTC. Amino acid sequence: CSAQRGNEQFF.

The chain has TRBV28 and TRBJ2-7; TRBD1 is a possible D gene (5 bases). The germline gives CDR1 MDHEN, CDR2 SYDVKM. The CDR3 covers 17 residues. V lost 4 bases to trimming and J lost 2 bases, with 21 bases between them. DNA of the CDR3: TGTGCCAGCAGTTCGGCTACGCTGAATAGGGGAACCTACGAGCAGTACTTC. Its protein is CASSSATLNRGTYEQYF.

V and J are TRBV5-4 and TRBJ2-2; 7 bases agree with TRBD1. Germline CDR1 SGHNT, CDR2 YYREEE (reference sequence). Trimming cost V 4 bases and J 2 bases; bases outside gene matches: 8. The CDR3 length is 16 residues. CDR3 in amino acids: CASSHPGQYNTGELFF. Written as DNA, the CDR3 is TGTGCCAGCAGCCACCCGGGACAGTATAACACCGGGGAGCTGTTTTTT.

J is TRBJ2-5 and V is TRBV28; D gene uncertain. CDR3 size: 11 residues. Germline loops: CDR1 MDHEN, CDR2 SYDVKM. V shed 4 bases and J shed 5 bases, with 5 bases lying between them. The CDR3 DNA is TGTGCCAGCAGTTATACGGAGACCCAGTACTTC. It translates to CASSYTETQYF.

The V gene is TRBV19, the J gene TRBJ2-5; tentatively, D is TRBD2 (6 bases). This CDR3 comprises 14 residues. V lost 1 base and J 4 bases, leaving 10 bases between the germline ends. Germline V gene sequence: CDR1 LNHDA, CDR2 SQIVND (reference sequence). The CDR3 nucleotides are TGTGCCAGTAGTATAGGGCAGGGAGGAGAGACCCAGTACTTC. It specifies CASSIGQGGETQYF. The whole variable domain, filled in from reference TRBV19 and TRBJ2-5, reads DGGITQSPKYLFRKEGQNVTLSCEQNLNHDAMYWYRQDPGQGLRLIYYSQIVNDFQKGDIAEGYSVSREKKESFPLTVTSAQKNPTAFYLCASSIGQGGETQYFGPGTRLLVL.

This clone was seen only once. The chain uses TRBV7-8 and TRBJ2-3; 10 bases match TRBD2. The germline CDR1 and CDR2 sequences are SGHVS and FQNEAQ. The CDR3 has 16 residues. V shed 4 bases and J 4 bases; nucleotides not matched to a gene: 8. CDR3 sequence reads: CASSSLAGVDADTQYF. The DNA of the CDR3 is TGTGCCAGCAGCTCTCTAGCGGGAGTCGATGCAGATACGCAGTATTTT.

The V and J genes are TRBV18 and TRBJ2-3; D gene unclear. V was clipped by 3 bases and J by 3 bases, with 10 bases between them. The CDR3 consists of 14 residues. Germline V gives CDR1 KGHSH, CDR2 LQKENI. CDR3 sequence: CASSPSAGTDTQYF. The DNA for the CDR3 is TGTGCCAGCTCACCTTCGGCTGGGACAGATACGCAGTATTTT.

The chain has TRBV4-3 and TRBJ2-3; D may be TRBD2 (5 bases). The germline gives CDR1 LGHNA, CDR2 YSLEER. The CDR3 sequence is 15 residues long. Trimming took 4 bases from V and 6 from J, leaving 17 bases between them. In nucleotides, the CDR3 is TGCGCCAGCAGCCTCAACTCGGGGAGTTGGGATACGCAGTATTTT. It yields the protein CASSLNSGSWDTQYF.

The rearrangement joins TRBV7-3 to TRBJ2-7; no firm D call. Trimming stripped 2 bases from V and 3 bases from J, with 8 bases between. Germline lookup yields CDR1 SGHTA and CDR2 FQGTGA. This CDR3 is built from 13 residues. The CDR3 DNA is TGTGCCAGCAGCTTAGGGCTGCACTACGAGCAGTACTTC. It is translated as CASSLGLHYEQYF.

The chain uses TRBV7-2 and TRBJ1-2; no reliable D call. The V end lost 3 bases, the J end lost 4 bases, and 12 bases lay between the germline ends. Looked up from germline, CDR1 is SGHTA and CDR2 is FQGNSA. This CDR3 contains 14 residues. The CDR3 DNA reads as TGTGCCAGCAGCTTTCTTGAGGGTGGCTATGGCTACACCTTC. Its protein is CASSFLEGGYGYTF.